This TCR beta chain is drawn from a study of T cell responses to AZD1222 COVID-19 vaccine. As for this clone: As yet, its antigen is unknown.

Study-wide results and caveats: Among the donors, most were white British and more were female, and clonal diversity was possibly underestimated. The breadth and depth of Spike-specific TCRs increased once two AZD1222 doses had been given.

Assay: immunoSEQ multiplex PCR; the TCRdb copy retains only in-frame clones and omits some. In the table there are around 99,000 clones, 90% to 95% of which are singletons. The CDR3 is made up of 17 amino acids. The V and J ends lost 3 bases and 2 bases, in that order; junction bases with no gene match: 5. The V gene's germline CDR1 is LNHDA and CDR2 SQIVND (reference sequence). The sequence was obtained from an adult who received the AZD1222 COVID-19 vaccine. The material sequenced was peripheral blood, taken 28 days after the second AZD1222 dose. J is TRBJ1-5 and V is TRBV19, with 12 positions matching TRBD1. The CDR3 is CASSIGTGGDGNQPQHF. The CDR3 DNA sequence: TGTGCCAGTAGTATTGGGACAGGGGGCGACGGCAATCAGCCCCAGCATTTT.